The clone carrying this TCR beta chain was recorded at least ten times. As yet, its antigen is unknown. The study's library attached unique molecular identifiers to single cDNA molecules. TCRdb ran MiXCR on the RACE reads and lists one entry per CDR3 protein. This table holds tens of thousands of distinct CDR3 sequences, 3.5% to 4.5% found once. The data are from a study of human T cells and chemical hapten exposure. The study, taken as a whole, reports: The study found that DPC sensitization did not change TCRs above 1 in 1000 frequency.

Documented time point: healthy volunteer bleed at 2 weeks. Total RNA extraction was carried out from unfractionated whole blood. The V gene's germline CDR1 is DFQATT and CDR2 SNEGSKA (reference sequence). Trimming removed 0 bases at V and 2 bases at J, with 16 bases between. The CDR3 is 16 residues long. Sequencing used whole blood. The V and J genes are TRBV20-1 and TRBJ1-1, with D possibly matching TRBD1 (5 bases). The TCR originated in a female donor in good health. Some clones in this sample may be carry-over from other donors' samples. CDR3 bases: TGCAGTGCTAGAGATCGGGGTCGGGGCCCAAACACTGAAGCTTTCTTT. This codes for CSARDRGRGPNTEAFF.